This record covers a single TCR beta chain. The method was immunoSEQ multiplex PCR; TCRdb's version includes in-frame clones alone and lacks a portion of them. This sample yields approximately 360,000 clones, of which around 87% are seen a single time; about 1.9% belongs to the top ten. The V segment lost 4 bases and the J segment 9 bases; nucleotides outside the gene matches: 8. This CDR3 is 15 amino acids long. Germline assignment: CDR1 SGHRS and CDR2 YFSETQ. The sample comes from a study of blood T cell repertoires in COVID-19. Sequencing was carried out using PBMCs or T cells enriched from blood (not recorded which). This receptor was identified in a man aged 40-50 years in a cohort exposed to, infected with or recovered from COVID-19 (not recorded which). The chain employs TRBV5-1 and TRBJ2-1, with 12 bases matching TRBD2. CDR3: CASSPPTSGRGEQFF. DNA for the CDR3: TGCGCCAGCAGCCCGCCGACTAGCGGGAGAGGTGAGCAGTTCTTC.